Listed below are T cell receptor beta chains from one sample, sequenced in a study of naive and memory T cell subsets. TCRdb re-called the UMI-ligation and nested PCR reads with MiXCR, one entry per CDR3 protein. This table holds 130,000 to 150,000 distinct CDR3 sequences, 15% to 20% found once. What was sequenced was naive CD4+ T cells from blood. These receptors were obtained from a human donor in good health. The CDR3 runs from the conserved cysteine through the conserved F or W. D genes are given only for firm matches. Size is omitted from some rows. Given values are once, few, many or a class for expanded clones.

D gene,CDR3 length,V gene,clone size,J gene,CDR3 protein,CDR3 DNA
-,10,TRBV30,few,TRBJ2-1,CAWKTDEQFF,TGTGCCTGGAAGACCGATGAGCAGTTCTTC
-,14,TRBV5-4,few,TRBJ2-7,CASSLEASSYEQYF,TGTGCCAGCAGCTTGGAGGCCAGCTCCTACGAGCAGTACTTC
TRBD1,16,TRBV5-4,-,TRBJ2-2,CASRSPGTGPTGELFF,TGTGCCAGCAGATCACCCGGGACAGGACCCACCGGGGAGCTGTTTTTT
-,14,TRBV6-5,-,TRBJ2-1,CASSGGGGINEQFF,TGTGCCAGCAGTGGAGGGGGGGGTATCAATGAGCAGTTCTTC
-,14,TRBV29-1,-,TRBJ2-7,CSVAPLVGNYEQYF,TGCAGCGTTGCCCCCTTGGTAGGGAACTACGAGCAGTACTTC
-,16,TRBV2,-,TRBJ2-5,CASRQPRATGGETQYF,TGTGCCAGCAGACAACCCAGGGCGACAGGTGGGGAGACCCAGTACTTC
-,11,TRBV12-3/TRBV12-4,-,TRBJ1-1,CASSWGPEAFF,TGTGCCAGCAGTTGGGGACCAGAAGCTTTCTTT
TRBD2,14,TRBV6-5,-,TRBJ2-1,CASRSGGFYNEQFF,TGTGCCAGCAGATCGGGAGGTTTCTACAATGAGCAGTTCTTC
-,11,TRBV20-1,few,TRBJ2-4,CSRQVKNIQYF,TGCTCTCGGCAGGTGAAAAACATTCAGTACTTC
TRBD2,16,TRBV5-1,-,TRBJ2-1,CASSPGGLLGLGEQFF,TGCGCCAGCAGTCCGGGGGGGCTCCTGGGTCTGGGTGAGCAGTTCTTC
TRBD2,13,TRBV7-8,-,TRBJ2-7,CAGRTSGSYEQYF,TGTGCCGGTAGGACTAGCGGCTCCTACGAGCAGTACTTC
TRBD1,13,TRBV12-3/TRBV12-4,-,TRBJ1-1,CASSPQGYTEAFF,TGTGCCAGCAGTCCACAGGGGTACACTGAAGCTTTCTTT
-,20,TRBV11-2,-,TRBJ2-1,CASSLDWETTAIGSYNEQFF,TGTGCCAGCAGCTTAGATTGGGAGACTACGGCTATAGGTTCTTACAATGAGCAGTTCTTC
TRBD1,12,TRBV20-1,-,TRBJ2-7,CSAGTGGDEQYF,TGCAGTGCCGGGACAGGAGGAGACGAGCAGTACTTC
TRBD2,17,TRBV3-1,-,TRBJ2-7,CASSQDMRIAGAYEQYF,TGTGCCAGCAGCCAAGACATGCGAATAGCGGGAGCCTACGAGCAGTACTTC